Included here is one T cell receptor (beta chain) sequence, with context. Its antigen is not identified. V lost 10 bases and J 0 bases, leaving 19 bases between the germline ends. This CDR3 is built from 16 residues. Germline V gene lookup returns CDR1 ENHRY and CDR2 SYGVKD. These data come from a study of breast tumors, draining lymph nodes, adjacent tissues. Broader study findings: Compared with basal-like, luminal-like tumors shared significantly more repertoire with nontumor tissue. Tumor T cell lymph node origin was a supported hypothesis, not proven. Data fit most tumor T cells coming from lymph node, expanding in tumor.

TCRdb independently ran MiXCR on the multiplex PCR reads; one entry per CDR3 protein. The sample lists about 21,000 distinct CDR3 sequences; about 38% were seen once. The sequenced sample was breast tumor tissue. The gene calls are TRBV10-3 and TRBJ1-3, with no clear D. The receptor was isolated from a female donor with breast cancer. Some clones in this sample may be carry-over from other donors' samples. CDR3 bases: TGTGCCAGCTCACGCGGGCGGCTCTACTCTGGAAACACCATATATTTT. Protein product: CASSRGRLYSGNTIYF.